This T cell receptor (beta chain) was obtained from a study of cytomegalovirus exposure and HLA in healthy donors. General study results and limits: A few of the chains that were CMV-associated were confirmed in vitro to be specific for CMV antigens. A later analysis showed HLA-associated TCR beta chains outstripping equally common others in clonal expansion. Prior analysis indicated that the majority of TCR beta V segments exhibited productivity approximately 87% or approximately 30% of the time.

Points on this clone: Its target is not known.

Germline CDR1 and CDR2: KGHSH and LQKENI. The CDR3 contains 14 residues. V lost 4 bases, J lost 4 bases, and 11 bases lay in between. Despite likely unrecorded immune exposures, the donors were nominally healthy at the time of sampling. The PCR had 60 Vbeta and 13 Jbeta primers. Produced via immunoSEQ multiplex PCR; TCRdb's table is partial and in-frame only. The sample lists under 200,000 clones, roughly 85% occurring once. This chain connects TRBV18 to TRBJ1-5; no reliable D call. The source of this sequence is a male donor in good health and CMV-seropositive. The sequenced sample was PBMCs. CDR3 in amino acids: CASSRLQANQPQHF. For the CDR3, the DNA is TGTGCCAGCTCACGATTGCAGGCAAATCAGCCCCAGCATTTT.